These T cell receptor beta chains were read from a single sample in a study of blood T cells in healthy people across ages. MiXCR, applied by TCRdb to the 5' RACE reads, yields one record per CDR3 protein. Found here are more than 800,000 distinct CDR3 sequences, around 28% of them singletons; the top ten hold roughly 17%. Sample: blood. These receptors all stem from a woman over 75 in good health. The CDR3 runs from the conserved cysteine through the conserved F or W. A D gene is named only where the DNA matches it firmly. Not every row has a clone size; where given, it reads once, few, many or a size class.

v_gene	abundance	d_gene	len	j_gene	CDR3aa	CDR3nt
TRBV18	many	.	15	TRBJ2-1	CASSPNLGDIGEQFF	TGTGCCAGCTCACCCAATCTTGGGGATATCGGTGAGCAGTTCTTC
TRBV11-2	.	.	14	TRBJ1-1	CASSLADGNTEAFF	TGTGCCAGCAGCTTAGCGGACGGGAACACTGAAGCTTTCTTT
TRBV18	many	.	16	TRBJ2-5	CASSPPTGTSQETQYF	TGTGCCAGCTCACCACCGACAGGCACCTCCCAAGAGACCCAGTACTTC
TRBV18	.	.	14	TRBJ1-1	CASSPAGSNTEAFF	TGTGCCAGCTCACCGGCGGGGTCGAACACTGAAGCTTTCTTT
TRBV7-2	many	TRBD2	19	TRBJ2-6	CASSPRLAGVASGANVLTF	TGTGCCAGCAGCCCCCGACTAGCGGGGGTAGCTTCTGGGGCCAACGTCCTGACTTTC
TRBV11-2	.	.	14	TRBJ2-2	CASSWEESTGELFF	TGTGCCAGCAGCTGGGAGGAATCCACCGGGGAGCTGTTTTTT
TRBV11-2	few	TRBD2	16	TRBJ2-3	CASSLAASGSGDTQYF	TGTGCCAGCAGCTTAGCAGCCAGCGGGAGCGGAGATACGCAGTATTTT
TRBV20-1	.	.	17	TRBJ2-1	CSARGWGPRGAKNEQFF	TGCAGTGCTAGAGGATGGGGCCCCCGGGGGGCGAAAAATGAGCAGTTCTTC
TRBV7-2	.	.	14	TRBJ1-1	CASSLSGPVTEAFF	TGTGCCAGCAGCTTAAGTGGGCCGGTTACTGAAGCTTTCTTT
TRBV2	many	.	14	TRBJ2-1	CASIPGTFYNEQFF	TGTGCCAGCATCCCCGGGACGTTCTACAATGAGCAGTTCTTC
TRBV6-1	.	TRBD1	15	TRBJ2-3	CASRDGTGLWDTQYF	TGTGCCAGCAGGGATGGGACAGGACTTTGGGATACGCAGTATTTT
TRBV6-6	many	.	13	TRBJ1-1	CASSHTANTEAFF	TGTGCCAGCAGTCACACAGCGAACACTGAAGCTTTCTTT
TRBV18	.	TRBD1	16	TRBJ1-2	CASSHRTGGINYGYTF	TGTGCCAGCTCACACCGGACAGGGGGGATTAACTATGGCTACACCTTC
TRBV3-1	.	TRBD1	15	TRBJ1-5	CATKTRDRSDQPQHF	TGTGCCACCAAAACTAGGGACAGGTCAGATCAGCCCCAGCATTTT
TRBV7-9	.	.	14	TRBJ2-3	CASSRDSSRDTQYF	TGTGCCAGCAGCCGGGACTCCTCTCGCGATACGCAGTATTTT
TRBV5-1	few	.	14	TRBJ1-6	CASSLGTVDSPLHF	TGCGCCAGCAGCTTGGGGACAGTGGATTCACCCCTCCACTTT
TRBV5-1	many	.	14	TRBJ2-1	CASSLAGHLNEQFF	TGCGCCAGCAGCTTAGCGGGACACCTCAATGAGCAGTTCTTC
TRBV7-3	.	.	16	TRBJ2-3	CASSLMISSGTDTQYF	TGTGCCAGCAGCTTAATGATATCTTCTGGTACAGATACGCAGTATTTT
TRBV5-1	many	TRBD1	14	TRBJ2-7	CASSLDRGNYEQYF	TGTGCCAGCAGCCTGGACAGGGGTAACTACGAGCAGTACTTC
TRBV14	many	.	15	TRBJ2-4	CASSQRGGAKNIQYF	TGTGCCAGCAGCCAACGAGGGGGTGCCAAAAACATTCAGTACTTC
TRBV9	few	.	15	TRBJ1-6	CASSVGTGLHSPLHF	TGTGCCAGCAGCGTAGGAACAGGGCTTCATTCACCCCTCCACTTT
TRBV3-1	few	TRBD1	17	TRBJ2-6	CASSLGQVPSGANVLTF	TGTGCCAGCAGCCTTGGACAGGTACCCTCTGGGGCCAACGTCCTGACTTTC
TRBV4-2	many	.	15	TRBJ2-1	CASSQAGGPGDEQFF	TGTGCCAGCAGCCAGGCCGGGGGGCCCGGGGATGAGCAGTTCTTC
TRBV20-1	.	TRBD2	14	TRBJ2-1	CSAGRVAGGSEQFF	TGCAGTGCTGGGAGAGTAGCGGGAGGGTCGGAGCAGTTCTTC
TRBV5-6	few	TRBD1	15	TRBJ2-1	CACSSGQGMGNEQFF	TGTGCCTGCAGCTCGGGACAGGGAATGGGCAATGAGCAGTTCTTC
TRBV19	few	TRBD1	13	TRBJ2-3	CASRDRDRTFRYF	TGTGCCAGTAGGGACAGGGACCGTACCTTTCGGTATTTT
TRBV11-2	.	.	14	TRBJ1-5	CTSSRDLIGQPQHF	TGTACCAGCAGCCGAGACCTGATCGGTCAGCCCCAGCATTTT
TRBV4-2	once	.	12	TRBJ2-4	CASSQSRGFQYF	TGTGCCAGCAGCCAGTCACGGGGCTTTCAGTACTTC
TRBV5-1	few	.	12	TRBJ2-3	CASSDTGNTQYF	TGCGCCAGCAGCGATACAGGGAACACGCAGTATTTT
TRBV18	.	.	14	TRBJ1-2	CASSPWGGTNGYTF	TGTGCCAGCTCACCCTGGGGAGGAACCAATGGCTACACCTTC
TRBV24-1	many	TRBD2	13	TRBJ2-1	CATKYSGGNEQFF	TGTGCCACCAAATATAGCGGGGGGAATGAGCAGTTCTTC
TRBV7-6	many	.	14	TRBJ2-5	CASSLGRHQETQYF	TGTGCCAGCAGCTTAGGGAGACACCAAGAGACCCAGTACTTC
TRBV3-1	.	.	14	TRBJ2-7	CASPGDTHIYEQYF	TGTGCCAGCCCAGGGGACACGCACATCTACGAGCAGTACTTC
TRBV9	.	TRBD2	17	TRBJ2-3	CASSVATSGGSTDTRYF	TGTGCCAGCAGCGTAGCTACTAGCGGGGGTAGCACAGATACGCGGTATTTT
TRBV6-2/TRBV6-3	many	.	13	TRBJ2-4	CASRTNTKNIQYF	TGTGCCAGCCGTACGAATACCAAAAACATTCAGTACTTC
TRBV9	many	.	15	TRBJ1-2	CASSAKLGGGSGYTF	TGTGCCAGCAGCGCTAAGCTCGGCGGAGGGTCTGGCTACACCTTC
TRBV29-1	many	.	13	TRBJ1-2	CSVEGAQGSGYTF	TGCAGCGTTGAGGGGGCTCAGGGGTCTGGCTACACCTTC
TRBV4-1	few	TRBD1	18	TRBJ1-6	CASSLSTGTGVGNSPLHF	TGCGCCAGCAGCCTTTCAACCGGGACAGGGGTGGGTAATTCACCCCTCCACTTT
TRBV4-3	many	.	15	TRBJ1-4	CASSLNRAPNEKLFF	TGCGCCAGCAGCCTCAACAGGGCTCCTAATGAAAAACTGTTTTTT
TRBV27	few	TRBD2	16	TRBJ2-4	CASSPLGGSGKNIQYF	TGTGCCAGCAGTCCCTTGGGGGGGTCTGGCAAAAACATTCAGTACTTC
TRBV20-1	few	.	15	TRBJ2-5	CSARVGRERQETQYF	TGCAGTGCTAGAGTAGGTCGGGAGCGACAAGAGACCCAGTACTTC
TRBV28	.	TRBD1	15	TRBJ2-5	CASSLTQGAFNEQYF	TGTGCCAGCAGTTTAACCCAGGGGGCCTTCAATGAGCAGTACTTC
TRBV14	many	.	15	TRBJ1-2	CASSQDTGLSYGYTF	TGTGCCAGCAGCCAAGATACGGGTCTCAGCTATGGCTACACCTTC
TRBV7-9	many	.	15	TRBJ1-5	CASSLDPTSNQPQHF	TGTGCCAGCAGCTTAGATCCAACCTCTAATCAGCCCCAGCATTTT
TRBV7-2	once	.	14	TRBJ2-3	CASSVMGPRDTQYF	TGTGCCAGCAGCGTAATGGGACCCCGAGATACGCAGTATTTT
TRBV5-1	.	.	14	TRBJ1-2	CASSLAVQGYGYTF	TGCGCCAGCAGCTTGGCCGTTCAGGGCTATGGCTACACCTTC
TRBV7-2	many	.	17	TRBJ2-4	CASSLAGEGLAKNIQYF	TGTGCCAGCAGCTTAGCCGGGGAAGGACTAGCCAAAAACATTCAGTACTTC
TRBV7-2	many	.	15	TRBJ2-5	CASQWGRGYEETQYF	TGTGCCAGCCAGTGGGGAAGGGGGTATGAGGAGACCCAGTACTTC
TRBV10-3	once	TRBD2	13	TRBJ2-5	CAISTSGGETQYF	TGTGCCATCAGCACGAGCGGGGGTGAGACCCAGTACTTC
TRBV6-1	.	.	15	TRBJ1-5	CASSDNRYQNLPQHF	TGTGCCAGCAGTGATAACCGGTACCAAAATCTGCCCCAGCATTTT
TRBV29-1	many	.	12	TRBJ2-4	CSVTGQFGIQYF	TGCAGCGTAACAGGACAGTTCGGCATTCAGTACTTC
TRBV18	.	.	14	TRBJ1-5	CASSPFGEGQPQHF	TGTGCCAGCTCACCATTCGGGGAGGGACAGCCCCAGCATTTT
TRBV20-1	many	.	13	TRBJ2-1	CSARRLSYNEQFF	TGCAGTGCCAGGCGGCTTTCCTACAATGAGCAGTTCTTC
TRBV5-1	.	.	14	TRBJ1-1	CASSWAGAGFEAFF	TGCGCCAGCAGCTGGGCAGGTGCCGGCTTTGAAGCTTTCTTT
TRBV6-5	.	.	15	TRBJ2-1	CASSTRRNSYNEQYF	TGTGCCAGCAGCACTCGGAGGAACTCCTACAATGAGCAGTACTTT
TRBV12-3/TRBV12-4	many	.	15	TRBJ1-2	CASTRRVLSPHGYTF	TGTGCCAGCACCCGGAGGGTCCTATCTCCTCATGGCTACACCTTC
TRBV28	many	TRBD2	15	TRBJ2-1	CASSSGLAGRSEQFF	TGTGCCAGCAGTTCCGGACTAGCGGGGCGGAGTGAGCAGTTCTTC
TRBV6-5	.	.	18	TRBJ2-7	CASSYSNFRLTKNNEQYF	TGTGCCAGCAGTTACTCGAATTTCAGGCTTACTAAAAACAATGAGCAGTACTTC
TRBV3-1	few	.	14	TRBJ2-3	CASRTEKGTDTRYF	TGTGCCAGCAGAACAGAAAAAGGCACAGATACGCGGTATTTT